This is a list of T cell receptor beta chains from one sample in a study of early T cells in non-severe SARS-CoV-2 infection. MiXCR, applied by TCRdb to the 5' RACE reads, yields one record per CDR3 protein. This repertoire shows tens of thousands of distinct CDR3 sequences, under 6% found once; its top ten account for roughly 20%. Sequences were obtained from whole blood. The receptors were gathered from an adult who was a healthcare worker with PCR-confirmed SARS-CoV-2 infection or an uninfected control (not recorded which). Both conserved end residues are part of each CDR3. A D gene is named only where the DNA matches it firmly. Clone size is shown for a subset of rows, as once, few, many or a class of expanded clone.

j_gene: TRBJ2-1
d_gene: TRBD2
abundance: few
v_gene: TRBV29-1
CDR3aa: CSAKRGGSYNEQFF
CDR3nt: TGCAGCGCCAAGCGGGGGGGGTCCTACAATGAGCAGTTCTTC

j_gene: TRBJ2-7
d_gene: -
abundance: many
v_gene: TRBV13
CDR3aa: CASSRRDSLVYEQYF
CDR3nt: TGTGCCAGCAGCCGCCGGGACTCCCTAGTCTACGAGCAGTACTTC

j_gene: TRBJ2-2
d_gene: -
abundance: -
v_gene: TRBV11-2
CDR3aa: CASSLWGNTGELFF
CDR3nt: TGTGCCAGCAGCTTGTGGGGGAACACCGGGGAGCTGTTTTTT

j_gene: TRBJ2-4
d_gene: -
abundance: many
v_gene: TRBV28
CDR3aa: CASSLGQENIQYF
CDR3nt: TGTGCCAGCAGTTTAGGTCAGGAAAACATTCAGTACTTC

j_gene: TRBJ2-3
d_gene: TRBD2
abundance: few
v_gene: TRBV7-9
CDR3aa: CASSLGLAGGTDTQYF
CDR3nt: TGTGCCAGCAGTCTGGGACTAGCGGGGGGAACAGATACGCAGTATTTT

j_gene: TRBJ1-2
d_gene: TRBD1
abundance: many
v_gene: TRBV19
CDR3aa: CASRTGGASGYTF
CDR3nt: TGTGCCAGTAGAACAGGGGGCGCGTCTGGCTACACCTTC

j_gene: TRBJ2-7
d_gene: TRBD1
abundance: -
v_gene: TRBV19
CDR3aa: CASGDSPYEQYF
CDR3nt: TGTGCCAGTGGGGACAGTCCCTACGAGCAGTACTTC

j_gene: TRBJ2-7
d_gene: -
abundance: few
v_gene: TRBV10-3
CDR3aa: CAISSRWDKHYEQYF
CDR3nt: TGTGCCATCAGCTCCCGTTGGGACAAACACTACGAGCAGTACTTC

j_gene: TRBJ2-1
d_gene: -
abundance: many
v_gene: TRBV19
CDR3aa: CASSRGLTNEQFF
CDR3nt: TGTGCCAGTAGCCGCGGACTAACCAATGAGCAGTTCTTC

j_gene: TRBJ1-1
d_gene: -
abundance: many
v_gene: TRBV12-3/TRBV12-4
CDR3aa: CASSPAGTEAFF
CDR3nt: TGTGCCAGCAGTCCAGCAGGGACTGAAGCTTTCTTT

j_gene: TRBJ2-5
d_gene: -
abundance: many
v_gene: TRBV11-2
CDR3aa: CASSLNTQETQYF
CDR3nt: TGTGCCAGCAGCTTAAACACCCAAGAGACCCAGTACTTC

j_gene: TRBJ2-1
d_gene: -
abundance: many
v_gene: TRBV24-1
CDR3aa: CATGGSSYNEQFF
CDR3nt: TGTGCCACCGGAGGGAGCTCCTACAATGAGCAGTTCTTC

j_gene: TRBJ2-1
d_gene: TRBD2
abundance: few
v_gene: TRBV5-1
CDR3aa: CASSPLAGGPNEQFF
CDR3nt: TGCGCCAGCAGCCCGCTAGCGGGAGGGCCTAATGAGCAGTTCTTC

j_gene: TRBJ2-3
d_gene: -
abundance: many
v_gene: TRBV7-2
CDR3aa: CASSFRDTQYF
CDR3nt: TGTGCCAGCAGCTTCAGGGATACGCAGTATTTT

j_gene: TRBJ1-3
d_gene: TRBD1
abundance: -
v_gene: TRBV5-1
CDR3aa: CASSPDRGGNTIYF
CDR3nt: TGCGCCAGCAGCCCGGACAGGGGAGGAAACACCATATATTTT

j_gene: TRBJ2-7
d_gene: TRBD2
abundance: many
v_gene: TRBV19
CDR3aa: CASSRLAGGVYEQYF
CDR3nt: TGTGCCAGTAGTAGGTTAGCGGGAGGTGTCTACGAGCAGTACTTC

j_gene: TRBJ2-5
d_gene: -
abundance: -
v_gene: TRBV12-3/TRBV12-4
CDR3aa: CASSFAGFETQYF
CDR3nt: TGTGCCAGCAGTTTTGCGGGTTTTGAGACCCAGTACTTC

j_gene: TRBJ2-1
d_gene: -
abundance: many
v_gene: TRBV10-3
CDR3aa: CAISLGPSSYNEQFF
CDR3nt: TGTGCCATCAGCCTCGGTCCGAGCTCCTACAATGAGCAGTTCTTC

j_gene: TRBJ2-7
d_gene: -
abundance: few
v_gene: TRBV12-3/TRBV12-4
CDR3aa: CASSRNYEQYF
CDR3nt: TGTGCCAGCAGTCGTAATTACGAGCAGTACTTC

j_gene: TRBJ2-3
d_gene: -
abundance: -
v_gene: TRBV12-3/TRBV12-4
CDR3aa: CASSSGQTSLTDTQYF
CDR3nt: TGTGCCAGCAGTTCCGGACAGACTTCCCTCACAGATACGCAGTATTTT

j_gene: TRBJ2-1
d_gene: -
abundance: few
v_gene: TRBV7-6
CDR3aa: CASSPLGGGGSSYNEQFF
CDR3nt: TGTGCCAGCAGCCCCCTCGGAGGGGGGGGCAGCTCCTACAATGAGCAGTTCTTC

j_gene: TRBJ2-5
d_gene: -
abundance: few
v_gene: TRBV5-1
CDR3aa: CASSLAQQETQYF
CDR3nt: TGCGCCAGCAGCTTAGCTCAGCAAGAGACCCAGTACTTC

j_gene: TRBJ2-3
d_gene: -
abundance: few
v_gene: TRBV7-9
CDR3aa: CASNSQGGRGDTQYF
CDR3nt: TGTGCCAGCAACTCCCAAGGGGGGCGAGGAGATACGCAGTATTTT

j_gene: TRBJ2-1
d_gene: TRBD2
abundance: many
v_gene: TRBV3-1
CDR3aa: CASSQDGGSSYNEQFF
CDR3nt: TGTGCCAGCAGCCAAGATGGCGGGAGCTCCTACAATGAGCAGTTCTTC

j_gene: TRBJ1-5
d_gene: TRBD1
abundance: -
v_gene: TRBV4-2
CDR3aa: CASSQNPSDRSNQPQHF
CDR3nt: TGTGCCAGCAGCCAAAATCCTTCGGACAGGAGCAATCAGCCCCAGCATTTT

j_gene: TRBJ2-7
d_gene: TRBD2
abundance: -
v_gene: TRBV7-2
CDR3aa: CASSLERVAGPYEQYF
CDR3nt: TGTGCCAGCAGCTTAGAGAGGGTAGCGGGGCCCTACGAGCAGTACTTC

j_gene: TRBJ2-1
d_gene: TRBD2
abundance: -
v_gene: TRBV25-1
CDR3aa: CASSDHRGLAAYNEQFF
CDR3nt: TGTGCCAGCAGTGACCACCGTGGACTAGCGGCCTACAATGAGCAGTTCTTC

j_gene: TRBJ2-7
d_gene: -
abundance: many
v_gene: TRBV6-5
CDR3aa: CASLNRDSDRIGEQYF
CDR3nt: TGTGCCAGCCTAAACAGGGACTCAGATCGGATAGGCGAGCAGTACTTC

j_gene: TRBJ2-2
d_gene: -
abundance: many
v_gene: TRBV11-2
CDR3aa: CASSFDRLSGELFF
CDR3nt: TGTGCCAGCAGCTTCGACAGACTGAGCGGGGAGCTGTTTTTT

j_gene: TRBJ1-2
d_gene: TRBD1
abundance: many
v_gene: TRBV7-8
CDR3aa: CASSRGQDGYTF
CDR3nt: TGTGCCAGCAGCCGCGGACAGGATGGCTACACCTTC

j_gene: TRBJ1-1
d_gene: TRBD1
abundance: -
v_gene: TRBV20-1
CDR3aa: CSASGQGAPTEAFF
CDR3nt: TGCAGTGCTAGCGGACAGGGGGCGCCGACTGAAGCTTTCTTT

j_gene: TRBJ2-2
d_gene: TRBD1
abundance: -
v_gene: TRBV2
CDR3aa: CASIRTGGGTGELFF
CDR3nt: TGTGCCAGCATTAGGACAGGGGGCGGAACCGGGGAGCTGTTTTTT

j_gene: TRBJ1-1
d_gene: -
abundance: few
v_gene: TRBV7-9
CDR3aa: CASSLNWGNTEAFF
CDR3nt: TGTGCCAGCAGCTTAAATTGGGGCAACACTGAAGCTTTCTTT

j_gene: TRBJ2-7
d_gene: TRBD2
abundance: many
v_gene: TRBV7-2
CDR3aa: CASTISGRGSAYEQYF
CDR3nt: TGTGCCAGCACCATATCAGGGCGGGGGAGTGCCTACGAGCAGTACTTC